This T cell receptor beta chain was retrieved from a study of tumor and adjacent non-tumor tissue in lung cancer. The CDR3 length is 13 residues. Germline V lookup: CDR1 MDHEN, CDR2 SYDVKM. A modified ARM-PCR protocol with three rounds of nested PCR amplified TCRbeta. TCRdb re-called the multiplex PCR reads through MiXCR, storing one row per CDR3 protein. The top ten clones hold 15% to 20% of a sample with more than 85,000 distinct CDR3 sequences, 60% to 70% of them seen once. The count of this clonotype is one. At one boundary the junction diverges from the germline segment, which might be a read error. No cell sorting was done before RNA was extracted from the tissue. Distant lung tissue was collected more than 3 cm away from the tumor edge.

The origin of this receptor is a man in his 60s with non-small cell lung cancer. V usage is TRBV28 and J usage is TRBJ2-7, with D possibly being TRBD2 (5 bases). Input material: distant non-tumor lung tissue. The CDR3 here is CASSFGVSYDQYF. The CDR3 nucleotides read TGTGCCAGCAGTTTCGGGGTAAGCTACGATCAGTACTTC.